The 12 T cell receptor beta chains presented below share a single source sample, sequenced in a study of shared clonotypes between healthy human individuals. Clones were sequenced by immunoSEQ multiplex PCR, and TCRdb holds only the in-frame ones, with some missing. The data hold some 2,100,000 clones, with about 93% observed a single time. CD8 cells classed as naive were CD45RO-negative and positively selected for CCR7, excluding terminally differentiated effector memory CD45RA+ cells. Sequences were obtained from naive CD8+ T cells from PBMCs. The receptors stem from a man aged 18 to 35 in good health. Some clones in this sample may be carry-over from other donors' samples.

This CDR3 is CASPSRIALNTEAFF. CDR3 sequence (DNA): TGTGCCAGCCCCTCGCGGATAGCGTTGAACACTGAAGCTTTCTTT. This rearrangement joins TRBV6-1 to TRBJ1-1, with no clear D. CDR1 and CDR2 (germline): MNHNS, SASEGT. Trimming took 8 bases from V and 0 from J, leaving 16 bases between them. The CDR3 has 15 residues.

This sequence joins TRBV29-1 and TRBJ2-1; 9 bases line up with TRBD1. The CDR3 runs 13 residues. Per germline, CDR1 SQVTM and CDR2 ANQGSEA. Trimming took 3 bases from V and 10 from J; bases not matched to a gene: 7. CDR3 protein: CSVDHRGRAEQFF. DNA of the CDR3: TGCAGCGTTGACCACAGGGGGCGGGCGGAGCAGTTCTTC.

This clone was observed a few times. J is TRBJ1-1 and V is TRBV7-2; 7 bases line up with TRBD1. The length of the CDR3 is 15 residues. Germline CDR1 SGHTA, CDR2 FQGNSA. V lost 6 bases and J lost 0; bases outside the gene matches: 7. The CDR3 sequence: CASSYRQGLNTEAFF. In DNA form, the CDR3 reads TGTGCCAGCAGTTATAGACAGGGCCTGAACACTGAAGCTTTCTTT. Variable domain in full (rest from reference TRBV7-2 and TRBJ1-1): GAGVSQSPSNKVTEKGKDVELRCDPISGHTALYWYRQSLGQGLEFLIYFQGNSAPDKSGLPSDRFSAERTGGSVSTLTIQRTQQEDSAVYLCASSYRQGLNTEAFFGQGTRLTVV.

J is TRBJ2-7 and V is TRBV13; 11 nucleotides agree with TRBD2. J was trimmed by 6 bases and V by 1 base; bases with no gene match: 5. CDR3 length: 15 amino acids. In germline, CDR1 is PRHDT, CDR2 FYEKMQ (reference sequence). CDR3 protein: CASSLDLAGGPEQYF. CDR3 DNA: TGTGCCAGCAGCTTAGATCTAGCGGGAGGACCCGAGCAGTACTTC.

V gene TRBV28 combines with J gene TRBJ1-4; D may be TRBD1 (5 bases). From germline, CDR1 is MDHEN and CDR2 SYDVKM. The CDR3 extends over 17 amino acids. Trimming removed 6 bases at V and 4 bases at J, with 21 bases between. The CDR3 nucleotides read TGTGCCAGCAGAGCACGACAGCCTCGTCTCCTTAATGAAAAACTGTTTTTT. Translated: CASRARQPRLLNEKLFF.

The chain has TRBV27 and TRBJ1-1; no clear D gene. The CDR3 has 14 residues. Germline-derived CDR1 and CDR2 are MNHEY and SMNVEV (reference sequence). The V gene lost 2 bases and the J gene lost 3 bases, with 10 bases spanning the gap. This chain's CDR3 is CASSLMTAHTEAFF. CDR3 DNA sequence: TGTGCCAGCAGTTTAATGACGGCTCACACTGAAGCTTTCTTT.

About this clone: This likely stems from a read error, as it lies one base from a far larger clone. The sample contains more than one DNA sequence encoding this CDR3. The J gene is TRBJ2-7, the V gene TRBV11-2, with D maybe TRBD1 (5 bases). V lost 4 bases and J 3 bases, leaving 7 bases between the germline ends. The length of the CDR3 is 12 residues. The germline gives CDR1 SGHAT, CDR2 FQNNGV. The CDR3 spells CASSSGHYEQYF. The CDR3 nucleotides are TGTGCCAGCAGCTCCGGACACTACGAGCAGTACTTC.

The chain has TRBV7-8 and TRBJ1-1, with D tentatively TRBD1 (5 bases). The germline gives CDR1 SGHVS, CDR2 FQNEAQ. Trimming left V 5 bases short and J 1 base short, with 14 bases between. There are 15 residues in the CDR3. The CDR3 reads CASSPTWGGNTEAFF. CDR3 bases: TGTGCCAGCAGCCCTACTTGGGGGGGGAACACTGAAGCTTTCTTT.

The chain is built from TRBV2 and TRBJ2-3; TRBD2 aligns across 11 bases. V lost 3 bases to trimming and J lost 5 bases; unmatched junction nucleotides: 10. CDR1 and CDR2 (germline): SNHLY, FYNNEI. This CDR3 comprises 17 residues. CDR3: CASSEEGASGRQDTQYF. DNA of the CDR3: TGTGCCAGCAGTGAGGAGGGGGCTAGCGGGAGGCAAGATACGCAGTATTTT. Full variable domain (remainder filled in from reference TRBV2 and TRBJ2-3): EPEVTQTPSHQVTQMGQEVILRCVPISNHLYFYWYRQILGQKVEFLVSFYNNEISEKSEIFDDQFSVERPDGSNFTLKIRSTKLEDSAMYFCASSEEGASGRQDTQYFGPGTRLTVL.

The rearrangement links TRBV7-8 to TRBJ1-1, with D possibly being TRBD1 (5 bases). Per germline, CDR1 SGHVS and CDR2 FQNEAQ. This CDR3 spans 15 amino acids. V was shortened by 0 bases and J by 1 base, with 9 bases between the two germline ends. The chain's CDR3 is CASSLARQGNTEAFF. Written as DNA, the CDR3 is TGTGCCAGCAGCTTAGCGCGGCAGGGGAACACTGAAGCTTTCTTT.

V usage is TRBV7-9 and J usage is TRBJ2-3, with 9 nucleotides matching TRBD2. The CDR3 contains 14 residues. The V segment lost 5 bases and the J segment 6 bases; nucleotides outside the gene matches: 6. Germline assignment: CDR1 SEHNR and CDR2 FQNEAQ (reference sequence). The CDR3 DNA is TGTGCCAGCAGCCATAGCGGGAGCAAGGATACGCAGTATTTT. Amino acid sequence: CASSHSGSKDTQYF.

This sequence joins TRBV5-4 and TRBJ2-4, with 7 bases matching TRBD1. CDR1 is SGHNT and CDR2 is YYREEE in the germline V gene (reference sequence). This CDR3 comprises 16 residues. Losses at the gene ends were 5 bases for V and 0 bases for J; bases not matched to a gene: 8. CDR3 coding DNA: TGTGCCAGCAGAAATCGGGACAGCCGAGCCAAAAACATTCAGTACTTC. It specifies CASRNRDSRAKNIQYF.